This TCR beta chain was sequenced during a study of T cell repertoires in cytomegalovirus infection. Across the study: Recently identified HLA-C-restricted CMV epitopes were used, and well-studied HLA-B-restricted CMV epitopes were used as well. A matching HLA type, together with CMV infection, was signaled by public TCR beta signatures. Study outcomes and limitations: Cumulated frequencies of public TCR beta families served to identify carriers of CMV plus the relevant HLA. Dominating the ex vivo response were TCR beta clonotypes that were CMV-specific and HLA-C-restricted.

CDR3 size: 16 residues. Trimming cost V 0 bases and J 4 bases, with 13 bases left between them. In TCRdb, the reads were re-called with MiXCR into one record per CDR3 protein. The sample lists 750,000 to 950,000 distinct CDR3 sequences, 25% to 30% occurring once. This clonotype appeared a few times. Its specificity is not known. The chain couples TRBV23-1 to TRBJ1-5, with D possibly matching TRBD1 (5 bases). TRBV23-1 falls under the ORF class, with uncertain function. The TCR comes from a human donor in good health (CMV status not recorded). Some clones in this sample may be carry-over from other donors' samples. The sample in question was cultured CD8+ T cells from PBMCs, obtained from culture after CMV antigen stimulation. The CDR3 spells CASSQSRRDRNQPQHF. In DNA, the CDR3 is TGCGCCAGCAGTCAATCGAGGAGAGACAGAAATCAGCCCCAGCATTTT.